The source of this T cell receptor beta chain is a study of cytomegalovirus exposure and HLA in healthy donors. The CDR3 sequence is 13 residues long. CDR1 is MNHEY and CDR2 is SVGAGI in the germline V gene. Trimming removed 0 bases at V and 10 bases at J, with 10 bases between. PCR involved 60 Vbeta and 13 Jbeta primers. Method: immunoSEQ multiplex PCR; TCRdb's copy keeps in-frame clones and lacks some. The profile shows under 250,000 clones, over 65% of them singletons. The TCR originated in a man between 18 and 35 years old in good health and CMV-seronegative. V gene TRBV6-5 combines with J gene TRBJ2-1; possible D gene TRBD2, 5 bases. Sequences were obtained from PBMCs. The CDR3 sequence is CASSYSGDREQFF. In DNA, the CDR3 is TGTGCCAGCAGTTACTCGGGAGACCGGGAGCAGTTCTTC.